The source of this T cell receptor beta chain is a study (dated by TCRdb to about 2016). Its CDR3 holds 13 amino acids, cysteine through phenylalanine. Kept here is only the CDR3 DNA, which spans 39 bases and is read in frame from base 1. Trimmed from V: 4 bases; trimmed from J: 4 bases; junction bases lacking a gene match: 1. There are many counts of this clonotype. No cognate antigen has been identified for it. Nothing much larger sits one base from this clone, and base qualities are not available. The library was built by means of RT-PCR. Sequencing used an Illumina MiSeq. The public reads were reanalyzed by TCRdb: fastp trimming at Q25, MiXCR alignment, in-frame beta chains only. CDR3 protein duplicates are merged, each entry listing the most common genes and DNA. Present in this sample are more than 550,000 distinct CDR3 sequences, 13% to 15% of which were seen just once. The top ten constitute 3.6% of the sample.

The chain links TRBV12-3 or TRBV12-4 with TRBJ2-1; 7 bases in the junction line up with TRBD2. The specimen sequenced was memory CD4+ T cells from blood. This TCR derives from a female donor in good health, serving as a healthy control. The CDR3 here reads CASSSRGYNEQFF. The sequenced DNA is TGTGCCAGCAGTTCGCGGGGGTACAATGAGCAGTTCTTC.